The 2 T cell receptor beta chains given below trace back to one sample, sequenced in a study of T cell clonality in common variable immunodeficiency. Some clones are missing from TCRdb's copy, which holds only in-frame ones; the method was immunoSEQ multiplex PCR. This set yields about 45,000 clones and no singletons; the top ten hold about 0.66%. Sequencing was carried out using peripheral blood mononuclear cells. These receptors came from a person aged 18 to 75 in good health.

This clone was recorded many times. Read data end 3 residues before the CDR3 end; the end is taken from the germline J gene. The V call is TRBV7-3, the J call TRBJ2-2; D might be TRBD2 (5 bases). CDR1 is SGHTA, CDR2 FQGTGA, per germline. V was pared by 6 bases and J by 0 bases, with 8 bases between. This CDR3 region has 14 residues. This CDR3 reads CASRLLANTGELFF. The sequenced CDR3 bases are TGTGCCAGCAGGCTACTAGCGAACACCGGGGAG.

This clone was observed at least ten times. The CDR3 is cut off 3 residues early in the read; its end comes from the germline J gene. The rearrangement uses TRBV7-8 and TRBJ2-3; TRBD2 might be the D (6 bases). Germline values: CDR1 SGHVS, CDR2 FQNEAQ. V lost 4 bases and J 0 bases, leaving 14 bases between the germline ends. The CDR3 is 16 residues long. CDR3 DNA, as far as it was read: TGTGCCAGCAGCTCTTGGACTATACTAAGCACAGATACG. Amino acid sequence: CASSSWTILSTDT. The entire CDR3 protein reads CASSSWTILSTDTQYF.